This entry lists 7 T cell receptor beta chains sequenced from one sample in a study of blood T cell repertoires in COVID-19. Produced via immunoSEQ multiplex PCR; TCRdb's table is partial and in-frame only. Found here are about 130,000 clones, approximately 80% of them singletons; the top ten hold about 15%. The sample comprised peripheral blood. All receptors come from a woman in her forties or fifties with acute or convalescent COVID-19.

The chain carries TRBV2 and TRBJ2-7; D might be TRBD1 (6 bases). V was trimmed by 7 bases and J by 3 bases, leaving 10 bases between them. Germline values: CDR1 SNHLY, CDR2 FYNNEI. This CDR3 comprises 12 residues. The CDR3: CASTGTHYEQYF. The CDR3 DNA sequence: TGTGCCAGCACCGGGACACACTACGAGCAGTACTTC.

This clone was recorded a few times. V gene TRBV5-1 combines with J gene TRBJ1-5; D call uncertain. Germline V gene lookup returns CDR1 SGHRS and CDR2 YFSETQ. There are 14 residues in the CDR3. The V and J ends lost 5 bases and 6 bases respectively, with 15 bases between them. The CDR3 DNA reads TGCGCCAGCAGTCAGAATGAGGGCGGTCAGCCCCAGCATTTT. This translates into CASSQNEGGQPQHF.

This clone was seen just once. The CDR3: CASSPLYSLEQYF. The CDR3 nucleotides read TGTGCCAGCTCACCACTGTACAGTTTAGAGCAGTACTTC. J is TRBJ2-7 and V is TRBV18; no definite D call. Trimming stripped 1 base from V and 7 bases from J, with 11 bases between. Germline V gene data show CDR1 as KGHSH and CDR2 as LQKENI. The CDR3 is 13 residues long. Complete variable domain (other parts from reference TRBV18 and TRBJ2-7): NAGVMQNPRHLVRRRGQEARLRCSPMKGHSHVYWYRQLPEEGLKFMVYLQKENIIDESGMPKERFSAEFPKEGPSILRIQQVVRGDSAAYFCASSPLYSLEQYFGPGTRLTVT.

The chain employs TRBV2 and TRBJ1-5; TRBD1 matches 9 bases. Per germline, CDR1 SNHLY and CDR2 FYNNEI. V shed 7 bases and J 7 bases; nucleotides not matched to a gene: 8. This CDR3 region has 14 residues. The CDR3 here is CASTQGQGRQPQHF. As DNA, the CDR3 is TGTGCCAGCACTCAAGGACAGGGGAGACAGCCCCAGCATTTT.

The chain carries TRBV3-1 (or the pseudogene TRBV3-2) and TRBJ2-7; tentatively, D is TRBD2 (5 bases). V lost 1 base, J lost 7 bases, and 8 bases lay in between. This CDR3 comprises 12 residues. Germline CDR1 and CDR2: LGHDT and YNNKEL (reference sequence). The CDR3 coding sequence is TGTGCCAGCAGCCAAGGACGGGGTGAGCAGTACTTC. Translating it yields CASSQGRGEQYF.

In this sample, this clone turned up many times. This chain connects TRBV6-5 to TRBJ1-6, with D possibly being TRBD1 (5 bases). The germline CDR1 and CDR2 sequences are MNHEY and SVGAGI. V was pared by 7 bases and J by 7 bases, with 11 bases between. The CDR3 is 13 residues long. In DNA form, the CDR3 reads TGTGCCAGCACCCAGGGAAGGAATTCACCCCTCCACTTT. It yields the protein CASTQGRNSPLHF.

The chain combines TRBV6-5 with TRBJ1-1; 10 bases match TRBD1. The germline gives CDR1 MNHEY, CDR2 SVGAGI. The CDR3 contains 14 residues. Unmatched junction bases numbered 12, after V lost 7 bases and J lost 10 bases. CDR3 bases: TGTGCCAGCACCACGACAGGGGGCGGTTACTCAGCTTTCTTT. It codes for CASTTTGGGYSAFF.